The 9 T cell receptor beta chains given below trace back to one sample, sequenced in a study of identical twins. TCRdb passed the 5' RACE reads through MiXCR, listing each CDR3 protein once. Of approximately 600,000 distinct CDR3 sequences in the sample, less than 9% were seen once. These data were also reused for a study on yellow fever vaccine responses in identical twins.

Sequenced material: PBMCs. The receptors were gathered from a woman aged 18-35 years in good health.

This clonotype was seen at least ten times. V and J are TRBV15 and TRBJ1-5; no clear D. The CDR3 spans 15 residues. Between the trimmed V and J ends, which lost 0 bases and 4 bases, there was a span of 10 bases. Per the germline V gene, CDR1 is LNHNV and CDR2 is YYDKDF (reference sequence). CDR3 DNA: TGTGCCACCAGCAGAGAGGGAATACGAAATCAGCCCCAGCATTTT. Protein sequence: CATSREGIRNQPQHF.

This clonotype was detected a few times. V and J are TRBV11-2 and TRBJ1-4, with 9 bases lining up with TRBD1. CDR1 and CDR2 from the germline V gene are SGHAT and FQNNGV. The trim removed 6 bases at V and 6 bases at J, leaving 8 bases unmatched. There are 15 residues in the CDR3. The CDR3 is CASSFGTGRHEKLFF. As DNA, the CDR3 is TGTGCCAGCAGTTTCGGGACAGGGCGGCATGAAAAACTGTTTTTT.

At least ten counts were recorded for this clonotype. The chain links TRBV5-1 to TRBJ2-2; D unresolved. The germline CDR1 and CDR2 sequences are SGHRS and YFSETQ. There are 12 residues in the CDR3. Trimming stripped 2 bases from V and 6 bases from J, with 5 bases between. CDR3 in amino acids: CASSFNSGELFF. In DNA, the CDR3 is TGCGCCAGCAGCTTCAATTCCGGGGAGCTGTTTTTT.

This clonotype was detected a few times. The V call is TRBV29-1, the J call TRBJ2-3; D is unclear. This CDR3 is 10 amino acids long. V was pared by 1 base and J by 12 bases, with 8 bases between. Per the germline V gene, CDR1 is SQVTM and CDR2 is ANQGSEA. CDR3 bases: TGCAGCGTTGAAGTGGCAGTTCAGTATTTT. As protein: CSVEVAVQYF.

This clonotype was seen more than once but under ten times. The V call is TRBV9, the J call TRBJ2-7; 8 bases match TRBD1. The CDR3 is made up of 14 amino acids. J was trimmed by 7 bases and V by 3 bases; bases with no gene match: 9. Germline V gene sequence: CDR1 SGDLS, CDR2 YYNGEE. The CDR3 here is CASSGRQGRLEQYF. In DNA form, the CDR3 reads TGTGCCAGCAGCGGCCGACAGGGGAGGTTAGAGCAGTACTTC.

This clonotype was observed many times. The chain links TRBV20-1 to TRBJ1-6; D perhaps matches TRBD1 (5 bases). CDR3 length: 13 residues. CDR1 and CDR2 from the germline V gene are DFQATT and SNEGSKA (reference sequence). Trimming took off 6 bases at V and 3 bases at J, with 9 bases between the two ends. CDR3 sequence (DNA): TGCAGTGCCCAAGACAGCTATAATTCACCCCTCCACTTT. Translated, it gives CSAQDSYNSPLHF.

At least ten counts were recorded for this clonotype. V gene TRBV10-3 combines with J gene TRBJ2-7, with TRBD1 identical over 7 bases. The CDR3 runs to 12 residues. From germline, CDR1 is ENHRY and CDR2 SYGVKD. V shed 4 bases, J shed 4 bases, and the junction held 1 base outside the gene matches. The DNA of the CDR3 is TGTGCCATCAGTGGACAGGGTTACGAGCAGTACTTC. Its protein is CAISGQGYEQYF.

The rearrangement links TRBV6-2 or TRBV6-3 to TRBJ2-7; D may be TRBD1 (5 bases). The CDR3 has 13 amino acids. V lost 7 bases and J 3 bases, leaving 13 bases between the germline ends. Germline assignment: CDR1 MNHEY and CDR2 SVGEGT. The CDR3 DNA is TGTGCCAGCAAGGAGAGCAGGGACTACGAGCAGTACGTC. Amino acids: CASKESRDYEQYV.

At least ten counts were recorded for this clonotype. This chain uses TRBV3-1 with TRBJ2-1; D gene ambiguous. V dropped 4 bases and J dropped 5 bases, with 9 bases sitting between them. Per the germline V gene, CDR1 is LGHDT and CDR2 is YNNKEL (reference sequence). This CDR3 is built from 13 residues. The CDR3 bases are TGTGCCAGCAGCCTGGTTATAAACAATGAGCAGTTCTTC. Protein: CASSLVINNEQFF.